One sample yielded the 12 T cell receptor beta chains listed below, sequenced in a study of regulatory T cells in long-lasting Graves disease. Researchers made TCR beta libraries by using iRepertoire HTBI primers and running Arm-PCR on CDR3 regions. TCRdb re-called the multiplex PCR reads through MiXCR, storing one row per CDR3 protein. The data show fewer than 600,000 distinct CDR3 sequences, approximately 23% seen once. Time point of the sample: persistent/refractory GD, antithyroid drugs over 5 years with positive TRAb. Extracted PBMC RNA gave rise to the TCR library. Here the sequenced sample was peripheral blood mononuclear cells (PBMCs), taken when the disease was refractory, from a patient treated with antithyroid drugs. All receptors derive from a female donor with Graves disease.

This clonotype came up many times. DNA of the CDR3: TGTGCCAGCAGTTCCCAATTTCGAAGGGAGGTAGAAAAACTGTTTTTT. The encoded protein is CASSSQFRREVEKLFF. The chain has TRBV12-3 or TRBV12-4 and TRBJ1-4; D gene ambiguous. V was shortened by 4 bases and J by 8 bases, with 20 bases between the two germline ends. There are 16 residues in the CDR3.

This clonotype was seen ten or more times. The CDR3 DNA sequence: TGTGCCAGCAGTGATTTACAGTCGACCACTGAAGCTTTCTTT. Residues: CASSDLQSTTEAFF. The rearrangement joins TRBV6-1 to TRBJ1-1; no firm D call. The CDR3 has 14 amino acids. With 3 bases removed from V and 4 bases from J, the gap between germline ends came to 12 bases. Germline V CDR1 and CDR2: MNHNS, SASEGT.

On this clonotype itself: Possible read error: a much larger clone is one base away. The V and J genes are TRBV20-1 and TRBJ1-2; D remains unclear. Germline V lookup: CDR1 DFQATT, CDR2 SNEGSKA (reference sequence). The CDR3 extends over 12 amino acids. In DNA form, the CDR3 reads TGCAGTGCTAGGTACTTAGGCGATGGCTACGCCTTC. Protein product: CSARYLGDGYAF.

The V and J genes are TRBV30 and TRBJ1-5; a possible D gene is TRBD1 (5 bases). The length of the CDR3 is 14 residues. Germline V lookup: CDR1 GTSNPN, CDR2 SVGIG (reference sequence). Trimming cost V 0 bases and J 1 base, with 7 bases left between them. CDR3 amino acids: CAWSVGASNQPQHF. The DNA of the CDR3 is TGTGCCTGGAGTGTAGGGGCGAGCAATCAGCCCCAGCATTTT.

V usage is TRBV30 and J usage is TRBJ1-1; D not resolved. The V and J ends lost 7 bases and 7 bases respectively, with 13 bases between them. Per germline, CDR1 GTSNPN and CDR2 SVGIG (reference sequence). This CDR3 has 11 residues. The CDR3 region has the DNA TGTGCCTCCTGGACTTTTTATGAAGCTTTCTTT. This encodes CASWTFYEAFF.

This clonotype has a count of ten or more. The CDR3 sequence is CASSLGGLRAPLHF. CDR3 nucleotides: TGTGCCAGCAGCTTGGGAGGGCTCCGGGCACCCCTCCACTTT. The chain couples TRBV5-4 to TRBJ1-6; D not certain. Trimming removed 0 bases at V and 11 bases at J, with 12 bases between. Germline assignment: CDR1 SGHNT and CDR2 YYREEE (reference sequence). This CDR3 comprises 14 residues.

This clonotype was seen many times. The chain couples TRBV6-1 to TRBJ2-7, with no clear D. Trimming cost V 4 bases and J 2 bases, with 12 bases left between them. CDR3 length: 14 residues. Germline CDR1 MNHNS, CDR2 SASEGT. CDR3 nucleotide sequence: TGTGCCAGCAGTGGAAAGACCTTTCCCTACGAGCAGTACTTC. Protein: CASSGKTFPYEQYF.

This clonotype was seen at least ten times. The chain carries TRBV28 and TRBJ2-7; TRBD1 or TRBD2 may be the D gene (7 bases each). V was trimmed by 6 bases and J by 5 bases, leaving 26 bases between them. CDR3 length: 17 amino acids. Germline-derived CDR1 and CDR2 are MDHEN and SYDVKM. CDR3 amino acids: CASRLNPPRQGGDEQYF. In DNA form, the CDR3 reads TGTGCCAGCAGGCTAAACCCCCCGCGACAGGGAGGGGACGAGCAGTACTTC. Variable domain in full (rest from reference TRBV28 and TRBJ2-7): DVKVTQSSRYLVKRTGEKVFLECVQDMDHENMFWYRQDPGLGLRLIYFSYDVKMKEKGDIPEGYSVSREKKERFSLILESASTNQTSMYLCASRLNPPRQGGDEQYFGPGTRLTVT.

The chain is built from TRBV4-3 and TRBJ2-5; TRBD2 aligns across 10 bases. The V segment lost 0 bases and the J segment 2 bases; nucleotides outside the gene matches: 9. The CDR3 extends over 18 amino acids. CDR1 is LGHNA, CDR2 YSLEER, per germline. The CDR3 DNA follows: TGCGCCAGCAGCCAAGATCGGGGTAGCGGGAGGACTCAAGAGACCCAGTACTTC. Amino acid sequence: CASSQDRGSGRTQETQYF.

This clonotype was recorded at least ten times. The chain is built from TRBV11-2 and TRBJ2-7; TRBD1 agrees at 7 bases. CDR1 is SGHAT and CDR2 is FQNNGV in the germline V gene. With V trimmed by 5 bases and J by 6 bases, 7 bases remained unmatched. The CDR3 consists of 13 residues. CDR3 DNA: TGTGCCAGCAGCCAGGACAGGACCAGCGAGCAGTACTTC. Protein product: CASSQDRTSEQYF. Variable domain in full (rest from reference TRBV11-2 and TRBJ2-7): EAGVAQSPRYKIIEKRQSVAFWCNPISGHATLYWYQQILGQGPKLLIQFQNNGVVDDSQLPKDRFSAERLKGVDSTLKIQPAKLEDSAVYLCASSQDRTSEQYFGPGTRLTVT.

The chain recombines TRBV24-1 with TRBJ2-2; D unclear. CDR3 length: 12 residues. Trimming cost V 4 bases and J 6 bases, with 5 bases left between them. Germline lookup yields CDR1 KGHDR and CDR2 SFDVKD. The CDR3 bases are TGTGCCACCAGTGAAGAGTCCGGGGAGCTGTTTTTT. It encodes CATSEESGELFF.

This chain links TRBV5-1 with TRBJ1-1; no definite D call. This CDR3 is 15 amino acids long. Trimming cost V 1 base and J 0 bases, with 10 bases left between them. Germline CDR1 reads SGHRS; CDR2 reads YFSETQ. The CDR3: CASSLNGRMNTEAFF. The DNA of the CDR3 is TGCGCCAGCAGCTTGAATGGCAGAATGAACACTGAAGCTTTCTTT.